Listed below are T cell receptor beta chains from one sample, sequenced in a study of blood T cell repertoires in COVID-19. Assay used: immunoSEQ multiplex PCR; TCRdb lists only in-frame clones, some missing. The sample includes over 300,000 clones, 90% of them seen just once. Sequenced sample: peripheral blood. These receptors were taken from a man between 18 and 29 years old with active or convalescent COVID-19. Each CDR3 is given with its conserved first and last residue. Fields, in order: CDR3 DNA, CDR3 protein, V gene, J gene, D gene, clone size. The D gene is left open where the match is weak. Clone size is not always given. Where it is, it says once, few, many or a class for expanded clones.

CDR3 DNA: TGTGCCAGCAGCCACCTAACAGGGTCTATCGGAAACACCATATATTTT; CDR3 protein: CASSHLTGSIGNTIYF; V gene: TRBV14; J gene: TRBJ1-3; D gene: NA; clone size: NA
CDR3 DNA: TGTGCCGGAGGGAACTACGAGCAGTACTTC; CDR3 protein: CAGGNYEQYF; V gene: TRBV2; J gene: TRBJ2-7; D gene: NA; clone size: NA
CDR3 DNA: TGTGCCACCAGTGATTTGGGCGGGAGCTATGAGCAGTTCTTC; CDR3 protein: CATSDLGGSYEQFF; V gene: TRBV24-1; J gene: TRBJ2-1; D gene: TRBD2; clone size: once
CDR3 DNA: TGTGCCAGCAGTTACTCGGCGGGGGGCCCTAACTATGGCTACACCTTC; CDR3 protein: CASSYSAGGPNYGYTF; V gene: TRBV6-5; J gene: TRBJ1-2; D gene: NA; clone size: NA
CDR3 DNA: TGTGCCAGCAGTGAACGCCCGGGACAGGGGGGTGGCTACACCTTC; CDR3 protein: CASSERPGQGGGYTF; V gene: TRBV6-1; J gene: TRBJ1-2; D gene: TRBD1; clone size: NA
CDR3 DNA: TGTGCCAGCAGCCCAAGACAGGGGAAGAGGGATCAGCCCCAGCATTTT; CDR3 protein: CASSPRQGKRDQPQHF; V gene: TRBV5-6; J gene: TRBJ1-5; D gene: TRBD1; clone size: NA
CDR3 DNA: TGTGCCAGCAGTTTTTCAGGACCGCAGACTATGAGCTACACCTTC; CDR3 protein: CASSFSGPQTMSYTF; V gene: TRBV6-2/TRBV6-3; J gene: TRBJ1-2; D gene: NA; clone size: NA
CDR3 DNA: TGCGCCAGCAGCCAAGGGACAAAGGGACAGTATGGCTACACCTTC; CDR3 protein: CASSQGTKGQYGYTF; V gene: TRBV4-1; J gene: TRBJ1-2; D gene: TRBD1; clone size: NA
CDR3 DNA: TGTGCCAGTAGTATAGTATGGAGCGATGAGCAGTTCTTC; CDR3 protein: CASSIVWSDEQFF; V gene: TRBV19; J gene: TRBJ2-1; D gene: NA; clone size: NA
CDR3 DNA: TGTGCCAGCAGTCCCGGGGGGACAACTAACTATGGCTACACCTTC; CDR3 protein: CASSPGGTTNYGYTF; V gene: TRBV28; J gene: TRBJ1-2; D gene: NA; clone size: NA
CDR3 DNA: TGTGCCAGCAGTTTAACAACTAGCTACGAGCAGTACTTC; CDR3 protein: CASSLTTSYEQYF; V gene: TRBV28; J gene: TRBJ2-7; D gene: NA; clone size: NA
CDR3 DNA: TGCGCCAGCAGCCAAGTCGGACAGGGCTTTAGTAACACTGAAGCTTTCTTT; CDR3 protein: CASSQVGQGFSNTEAFF; V gene: TRBV4-1; J gene: TRBJ1-1; D gene: TRBD1; clone size: NA
CDR3 DNA: TGCGCCAGCAGCTTTGGACTAGCGGGGGGCACAGATACGCAGTATTTT; CDR3 protein: CASSFGLAGGTDTQYF; V gene: TRBV5-1; J gene: TRBJ2-3; D gene: TRBD2; clone size: NA
CDR3 DNA: TGCGCCAGCAGTCAAGGGCGTGGAAACACCATATATTTT; CDR3 protein: CASSQGRGNTIYF; V gene: TRBV23-1; J gene: TRBJ1-3; D gene: NA; clone size: NA
CDR3 DNA: TGTGCCAGCAGCTTCCGGGACAGGTTCGGGGCCAACGTGCTGACTTTC; CDR3 protein: CASSFRDRFGANVLTF; V gene: TRBV7-3; J gene: TRBJ2-6; D gene: TRBD1; clone size: NA
CDR3 DNA: TGTGCCAGCAGTCCCTCGGGACTAGTATCAGGGACCCAGTACTTC; CDR3 protein: CASSPSGLVSGTQYF; V gene: TRBV27; J gene: TRBJ2-5; D gene: TRBD2; clone size: NA
CDR3 DNA: TGTGCCAGCAGTTTTAGGACTGGTCATTCACCCCTCCACTTT; CDR3 protein: CASSFRTGHSPLHF; V gene: TRBV28; J gene: TRBJ1-6; D gene: NA; clone size: NA
CDR3 DNA: TGTGCCAGCAGTTACTCTCGACAAGCCTACGAGCAGTACTTC; CDR3 protein: CASSYSRQAYEQYF; V gene: TRBV6-5; J gene: TRBJ2-7; D gene: NA; clone size: NA
CDR3 DNA: TGTGCCAGTAGTATACAGGGCCCGAACACCGGGGAGCTGTTTTTT; CDR3 protein: CASSIQGPNTGELFF; V gene: TRBV19; J gene: TRBJ2-2; D gene: NA; clone size: NA
CDR3 DNA: TGTGCCAGCACCAGGAGTCCGGACAGCTACTATGGCTACACCTTC; CDR3 protein: CASTRSPDSYYGYTF; V gene: TRBV9; J gene: TRBJ1-2; D gene: NA; clone size: once
CDR3 DNA: TGTGCCAGTAGTATTCTAGGGACATCGAACACTGAAGCTTTCTTT; CDR3 protein: CASSILGTSNTEAFF; V gene: TRBV19; J gene: TRBJ1-1; D gene: NA; clone size: NA
CDR3 DNA: TGTGCCAGCAGCCCGGCGGGCTCCTACGAGCAGTACTTC; CDR3 protein: CASSPAGSYEQYF; V gene: TRBV7-3; J gene: TRBJ2-7; D gene: NA; clone size: NA
CDR3 DNA: TGTGCCAGCAGTTTAGACACGAACACTGAAGCTTTCTTT; CDR3 protein: CASSLDTNTEAFF; V gene: TRBV12-3/TRBV12-4; J gene: TRBJ1-1; D gene: NA; clone size: NA
CDR3 DNA: TGCGCCAGCAGCCAAGCCGACAGGGGCGCCGAAGCTTTCTTT; CDR3 protein: CASSQADRGAEAFF; V gene: TRBV4-3; J gene: TRBJ1-1; D gene: TRBD1; clone size: NA
CDR3 DNA: TGTGCCAGCAGCAAGAGGCGAGGCAGGGTGAGCACTGAAGCTTTCTTT; CDR3 protein: CASSKRRGRVSTEAFF; V gene: TRBV21-1; J gene: TRBJ1-1; D gene: NA; clone size: few
CDR3 DNA: TGTGCCACCAGCAGAGAACAGCTCAATCAGCCCCAGCATTTT; CDR3 protein: CATSREQLNQPQHF; V gene: TRBV15; J gene: TRBJ1-5; D gene: NA; clone size: NA
CDR3 DNA: TGTGCCAGCAGTGGACTAGCGGGAGTGAGGTACGAGCAGTACTTC; CDR3 protein: CASSGLAGVRYEQYF; V gene: TRBV27; J gene: TRBJ2-7; D gene: TRBD2; clone size: NA
CDR3 DNA: TGTGCCAGCAGTTACTCCGGGCAGGGGATTTACGAGCAGTACTTC; CDR3 protein: CASSYSGQGIYEQYF; V gene: TRBV6-5; J gene: TRBJ2-7; D gene: NA; clone size: NA
CDR3 DNA: TGTGCCAGCAGCTCCTCCATCAGGACTGGAAACACCATATATTTT; CDR3 protein: CASSSSIRTGNTIYF; V gene: TRBV7-2; J gene: TRBJ1-3; D gene: NA; clone size: NA
CDR3 DNA: TGTGCCAGCAGCAACGGGGGAGGTGGCTACACCTTC; CDR3 protein: CASSNGGGGYTF; V gene: TRBV7-9; J gene: TRBJ1-2; D gene: NA; clone size: NA
CDR3 DNA: TGTGCCAGCAGCTTAGATCCCCCCACAGTCTCTGGAAACACCATATATTTT; CDR3 protein: CASSLDPPTVSGNTIYF; V gene: TRBV11-2; J gene: TRBJ1-3; D gene: NA; clone size: once
CDR3 DNA: TGTGCCAGCAAAAGTGGGAGCGGCACCGGGGAGCTGTTTTTT; CDR3 protein: CASKSGSGTGELFF; V gene: TRBV2; J gene: TRBJ2-2; D gene: NA; clone size: NA
CDR3 DNA: TGCGCCAGCAGCCCGACACCAATACAAGAGACCCAGTACTTC; CDR3 protein: CASSPTPIQETQYF; V gene: TRBV5-1; J gene: TRBJ2-5; D gene: NA; clone size: NA
CDR3 DNA: TGTGCCAGCAGCGTAGCGAAGGGGAAGGGCGGGGAGCTGTTTTTT; CDR3 protein: CASSVAKGKGGELFF; V gene: TRBV9; J gene: TRBJ2-2; D gene: NA; clone size: few
CDR3 DNA: TGTGCCAGCAGTTTTAGCGGGAGGGAGAACGAGCAGTACTTC; CDR3 protein: CASSFSGRENEQYF; V gene: TRBV6-5; J gene: TRBJ2-7; D gene: TRBD2; clone size: NA
CDR3 DNA: TGTGCCAGCAGTTCCATACCGGGACTAGCGGCCCGGGGCCCCTACTACGAGCAGTACTTC; CDR3 protein: CASSSIPGLAARGPYYEQYF; V gene: TRBV27; J gene: TRBJ2-7; D gene: TRBD2; clone size: NA
CDR3 DNA: TGCGCCAGCAGCCTCCAGAAGGGGAACTATGGCTACACCTTC; CDR3 protein: CASSLQKGNYGYTF; V gene: TRBV5-1; J gene: TRBJ1-2; D gene: NA; clone size: NA
CDR3 DNA: TGTGCCACCAGCAGAATGACTAAAGGGCGGGGCAATGAGCAGTTCTTC; CDR3 protein: CATSRMTKGRGNEQFF; V gene: TRBV15; J gene: TRBJ2-1; D gene: NA; clone size: NA
CDR3 DNA: TGTGCCAGCAGTTTATCCCCCATGCCTCGGAACATTCAGTACTTC; CDR3 protein: CASSLSPMPRNIQYF; V gene: TRBV27; J gene: TRBJ2-4; D gene: NA; clone size: NA
CDR3 DNA: TGTGCCAGCAGCCCGGGGACAGGGACTCCTACGTCCTACAATGAGCAGTTCTTC; CDR3 protein: CASSPGTGTPTSYNEQFF; V gene: TRBV3-1/TRBV3-2; J gene: TRBJ2-1; D gene: TRBD1; clone size: NA
CDR3 DNA: TGTGCCAGCAGCTTGACAGGGGATGGCTACACCTTC; CDR3 protein: CASSLTGDGYTF; V gene: TRBV11-1; J gene: TRBJ1-2; D gene: TRBD1; clone size: NA
CDR3 DNA: TGCAGCGTTGGTAGGGGTGGCAATCAGCCCCAGCATTTT; CDR3 protein: CSVGRGGNQPQHF; V gene: TRBV29-1; J gene: TRBJ1-5; D gene: NA; clone size: NA
CDR3 DNA: TGTGCCAGCAGCCCCGAGACAGGGCGCAACGAGCAGTACTTC; CDR3 protein: CASSPETGRNEQYF; V gene: TRBV7-3; J gene: TRBJ2-7; D gene: TRBD1; clone size: NA
CDR3 DNA: TGTGCCTGGAGCCGGGGAAAAGGAGAGCAGTACTTC; CDR3 protein: CAWSRGKGEQYF; V gene: TRBV30; J gene: TRBJ2-7; D gene: NA; clone size: NA
CDR3 DNA: TGTGCCAGCAGGGGGAGGTTAGCTAGCAATCAGCCCCAGCATTTT; CDR3 protein: CASRGRLASNQPQHF; V gene: TRBV6-5; J gene: TRBJ1-5; D gene: NA; clone size: NA
CDR3 DNA: TGTGCCAGCAGACTAGCGGGACCTAACACCGGGGAGCTGTTTTTT; CDR3 protein: CASRLAGPNTGELFF; V gene: TRBV25-1; J gene: TRBJ2-2; D gene: TRBD2; clone size: NA
CDR3 DNA: TGTGCCACCAGCCCCCGGGACAGGGAGATAAGTGGCTACACCTTC; CDR3 protein: CATSPRDREISGYTF; V gene: TRBV15; J gene: TRBJ1-2; D gene: TRBD1; clone size: NA
CDR3 DNA: TGTGCCAGCAGCCCCACGACAGGCTTAACCTACAATGAGCAGTTCTTC; CDR3 protein: CASSPTTGLTYNEQFF; V gene: TRBV4-2; J gene: TRBJ2-1; D gene: NA; clone size: NA
CDR3 DNA: TGCGCCAGCAGCTTGGATGCGGGGAACACTGAAGCTTTCTTT; CDR3 protein: CASSLDAGNTEAFF; V gene: TRBV5-1; J gene: TRBJ1-1; D gene: NA; clone size: NA
CDR3 DNA: TGTGCCAGCAGCTCCACTAGCGGGGGGGCCTACGAGCAGTACTTC; CDR3 protein: CASSSTSGGAYEQYF; V gene: TRBV7-2; J gene: TRBJ2-7; D gene: TRBD2; clone size: NA
CDR3 DNA: TGTGCCAGCAGCGTAAATACAGGGGGGAGGACTTTCTTT; CDR3 protein: CASSVNTGGRTFF; V gene: TRBV9; J gene: TRBJ1-1; D gene: TRBD1; clone size: NA
CDR3 DNA: TGTGCCAGTAGCACAGGGGGCTACACTGAAGCTTTCTTT; CDR3 protein: CASSTGGYTEAFF; V gene: TRBV28; J gene: TRBJ1-1; D gene: TRBD1; clone size: NA
CDR3 DNA: TGTGCCAGCCGGGACAGGGAGGAGAAGGGCTACACCTTC; CDR3 protein: CASRDREEKGYTF; V gene: TRBV19; J gene: TRBJ1-2; D gene: TRBD1; clone size: NA
CDR3 DNA: TGTGCCAGTAGTATAGGTCGGGCGGGAGGGCCCGGGGAGCTGTTTTTT; CDR3 protein: CASSIGRAGGPGELFF; V gene: TRBV19; J gene: TRBJ2-2; D gene: TRBD2; clone size: NA
CDR3 DNA: TGCGCCAGCAGCTGGACTAGCGGGAGCCCATCCTACAATGAGCAGTTCTTC; CDR3 protein: CASSWTSGSPSYNEQFF; V gene: TRBV5-1; J gene: TRBJ2-1; D gene: TRBD2; clone size: NA
CDR3 DNA: TGTGCCAGCAGCTTGGTTTTTCCCGGGTCGGGGGAGACCCAGTACTTC; CDR3 protein: CASSLVFPGSGETQYF; V gene: TRBV5-6; J gene: TRBJ2-5; D gene: NA; clone size: NA